This T cell receptor (beta chain) was retrieved from a study of cytomegalovirus exposure and HLA in healthy donors. The PCR contained 60 Vbeta and 13 Jbeta primers. Clones were read by immunoSEQ multiplex PCR, and TCRdb kept only the in-frame ones, dropping some. The sample contains some 120,000 clones, roughly 80% of which appear only once. The V end lost 0 bases, the J end lost 1 base, and 9 bases lay between the germline ends. CDR3 length: 15 amino acids. CDR1 and CDR2 (germline): LNHDA, SQIVND (reference sequence). The sequenced sample was PBMCs. V usage is TRBV19 and J usage is TRBJ2-5; D not resolved. The receptor comes from a man in his late teens or twenties in good health and CMV-seropositive. For the CDR3, the DNA is TGTGCCAGTAGTATAGATTCAGGAACCCAAGAGACCCAGTACTTC. This sequence encodes CASSIDSGTQETQYF.